A single sample gave rise to the 27 T cell receptor beta chains below, sequenced in a study of cytomegalovirus exposure and HLA in healthy donors. TCRdb keeps only in-frame clones here, not all; method: immunoSEQ multiplex PCR. The sample consists of about 130,000 clones, more than 95% of them appearing once. The sample consisted of PBMCs. Receptors were obtained from a young man in good health and CMV-seronegative.

The chain couples TRBV2 to TRBJ2-1; a weak D match, TRBD2 (6 bases). CDR1 is SNHLY, CDR2 FYNNEI, per germline. This CDR3 has 13 amino acids. V was shortened by 7 bases and J by 4 bases, with 11 bases between the two germline ends. CDR3 in DNA: TGTGCCAGCAATCCGACTAGTTACAATGAGCAGTTCTTC. Its translation: CASNPTSYNEQFF.

V usage is TRBV5-6 and J usage is TRBJ1-1, with D unresolved. With 4 bases removed from V and 6 bases from J, the gap between germline ends came to 10 bases. CDR3 length equals 12 residues. Germline V gene lookup returns CDR1 SGHDT and CDR2 YYEEEE. The CDR3 spells CASSPAGAEAFF. The CDR3 DNA reads as TGTGCCAGCAGCCCGGCGGGAGCTGAAGCTTTCTTT.

This chain joins TRBV2 and TRBJ1-2, with a weak D call TRBD1 (6 bases). CDR1 is SNHLY and CDR2 is FYNNEI in the germline V gene. The V gene lost 6 bases and the J gene lost 3 bases, with 8 bases spanning the gap. This CDR3 is 12 amino acids long. The DNA of the CDR3 is TGTGCCAGCAGCAGGGGCTACTATGGCTACACCTTC. Protein sequence: CASSRGYYGYTF.

The chain couples TRBV6-5 to TRBJ2-3; 8 nucleotides match TRBD1. Germline lookup yields CDR1 MNHEY and CDR2 SVGAGI. This CDR3 is built from 14 residues. V lost 7 bases, J lost 1 base, and 4 bases stayed unmatched. CDR3 DNA sequence: TGTGCCAGCACTGGGACAGGTGGCACAGATACGCAGTATTTT. Protein: CASTGTGGTDTQYF.

The rearrangement uses TRBV7-3 and TRBJ2-1, with 9 bases identical to TRBD1. V gave up 2 bases and J gave up 7 bases; unmatched junction bases: 6. Germline CDR1 SGHTA, CDR2 FQGTGA. The length of the CDR3 is 15 residues. The CDR3 is CASSLSQGAANEQFF. The CDR3 DNA reads as TGTGCCAGCAGCTTATCACAGGGGGCTGCTAATGAGCAGTTCTTC. Full variable domain (rest looked up from reference TRBV7-3 and TRBJ2-1): GAGVSQTPSNKVTEKGKYVELRCDPISGHTALYWYRQSLGQGPEFLIYFQGTGAADDSGLPNDRFFAVRPEGSVSTLKIQRTERGDSAVYLCASSLSQGAANEQFFGPGTRLTVL.

Concerning this clone: No DNA is shown, since the ends of the CDR3 on it are uncertain; the CDR3 is the one TCRdb lists. The rearrangement links TRBV6-5 to TRBJ1-2. CDR1 and CDR2 from the germline V gene are MNHEY and SVGAGI. With termini counted, the CDR3 has 14 amino acids. The CDR3 spells CASSYTFGDYGYTF.

V gene TRBV6-6 combines with J gene TRBJ1-2; the match to TRBD1 covers 7 bases. The trim removed 6 bases at V and 8 bases at J, leaving 12 bases unmatched. Germline CDR1 reads MNHNY; CDR2 reads SVGAGI (reference sequence). The CDR3 is made up of 14 amino acids. The CDR3 nucleotides read TGTGCCAGCAGAGGGGGCGGGGACGGAGGAGGCTACACCTTC. Translating gives CASRGGGDGGGYTF.

The chain employs TRBV4-2 and TRBJ1-5; a weak D match, TRBD1 (5 bases). Germline-derived CDR1 and CDR2 are LGHNA and YNFKEQ. The CDR3 contains 15 residues. Trimming took off 4 bases at V and 3 bases at J, with 13 bases between the two ends. CDR3 sequence reads: CASSPVQGTNQPQHF. In DNA form, the CDR3 reads TGTGCCAGCAGCCCAGTGCAGGGAACCAATCAGCCCCAGCATTTT.

This clone turned up a few times. The CDR3 coding sequence is TGTGCCAGCAACCCCTTGGGCGGGAGGGCCTTCTACGAGCAGTACTTC. Amino acids: CASNPLGGRAFYEQYF. The chain carries TRBV7-8 and TRBJ2-7, with TRBD2 matching over 9 bases. In germline, CDR1 is SGHVS, CDR2 FQNEAQ. The CDR3 covers 16 residues. Germline trimming cut 7 bases from V and 3 bases from J; bases unmatched to any gene: 13. The full variable domain, its missing parts supplied by reference TRBV7-8 and TRBJ2-7, is GAGVSQSPRYKVAKRGQDVALRCDPISGHVSLFWYQQALGQGPEFLTYFQNEAQLDKSGLPSDRFFAERPEGSVSTLKIQRTQQEDSAVYLCASNPLGGRAFYEQYFGPGTRLTVT.

This clone was detected only a few times. The CDR3 protein is CASSQDSYEQYF. Here the CDR3 DNA reads TGTGCCAGCAGTCAGGACAGTTACGAGCAGTACTTC. The chain couples TRBV6-1 to TRBJ2-7; the D gene is possibly TRBD1 (6 bases). Germline-derived CDR1 and CDR2 are MNHNS and SASEGT. The CDR3 contains 12 residues. Trimming cost V 5 bases and J 4 bases, with 9 bases left between them.

V and J are TRBV7-2 and TRBJ2-7; 7 nucleotides line up with TRBD2. The length of the CDR3 is 15 residues. Germline V gives CDR1 SGHTA, CDR2 FQGNSA. J was trimmed by 3 bases and V by 5 bases; bases with no gene match: 10. The CDR3 region has the DNA TGTGCCAGCAGCGAAGGCGGCCTAGCGGTCTACGAGCAGTACTTC. This translates into CASSEGGLAVYEQYF.

The V gene is TRBV29-1, the J gene TRBJ2-1; possibly TRBD2 for D (6 bases). Trimming took off 5 bases at V and 3 bases at J, with 11 bases between the two ends. This CDR3 spans 13 amino acids. Germline V lookup: CDR1 SQVTM, CDR2 ANQGSEA. CDR3 residues: CSVPGTGYNEQFF. The CDR3, as DNA: TGCAGCGTTCCCGGGACTGGCTACAATGAGCAGTTCTTC.

The gene calls are TRBV9 and TRBJ2-1; 7 nucleotides align to TRBD2. V gave up 4 bases and J gave up 7 bases; unmatched junction bases: 5. The CDR3 covers 13 residues. Germline loops: CDR1 SGDLS, CDR2 YYNGEE. DNA of the CDR3: TGTGCCAGCAGCCCGAGACTAGCAAATGAGCAGTTCTTC. The encoded protein is CASSPRLANEQFF.

This clone showed up just a few times. This chain connects TRBV9 to TRBJ2-3; 11 bases align to TRBD2. Germline trimming cut 3 bases from V and 2 bases from J; bases unmatched to any gene: 5. The CDR3 is made up of 16 amino acids. Germline assignment: CDR1 SGDLS and CDR2 YYNGEE. The CDR3 here is CASSDPSGRFTDTQYF. The CDR3, as DNA: TGTGCCAGCAGCGACCCTAGCGGGAGGTTCACAGATACGCAGTATTTT.

CDR3 nucleotides: TGTGCCAGCAGTCCCCGGGACAATGAGCAGTTCTTC. This gives the protein CASSPRDNEQFF. The chain is built from TRBV28 and TRBJ2-1; D gene ambiguous. Germline lookup yields CDR1 MDHEN and CDR2 SYDVKM. The CDR3 loop spans 12 amino acids. Trimming took 5 bases from V and 5 from J, leaving 7 bases between them.

The V call is TRBV4-2, the J call TRBJ1-2, with TRBD1 identical over 10 bases. J gave up 7 bases and V 1 base, and 6 bases lay outside the gene matches. Germline V lookup: CDR1 LGHNA, CDR2 YNFKEQ. The CDR3 extends over 15 amino acids. CDR3 region: CASSQADRGRGGYTF. CDR3 coding DNA: TGTGCCAGCAGCCAAGCTGACAGGGGGCGAGGTGGCTACACCTTC.

The rearrangement uses TRBV7-9 and TRBJ2-1; weak D call: TRBD2 (5 bases). The CDR3 runs 11 residues. The germline V gene has CDR1 SEHNR and CDR2 FQNEAQ (reference sequence). Trimming removed 3 bases at V and 8 bases at J, with 5 bases between. CDR3: CASSFGDEQFF. The CDR3 DNA reads TGTGCCAGCAGCTTCGGGGATGAGCAGTTCTTC. Combining the CDR3 with reference TRBV7-9 and TRBJ2-1 gives the whole variable domain DTGVSQNPRHKITKRGQNVTFRCDPISEHNRLYWYRQTLGQGPEFLTYFQNEAQLEKSRLLSDRFSAERPKGSFSTLEIQRTEQGDSAMYLCASSFGDEQFFGPGTRLTVL.

The chain is built from TRBV5-4 and TRBJ1-1, with TRBD1 matching 10 bases. Trimming cost V 0 bases and J 3 bases; bases outside gene matches: 2. Per germline, CDR1 SGHNT and CDR2 YYREEE (reference sequence). The CDR3 has 15 amino acids. CDR3 amino acids: CASSLAGTGDTEAFF. The CDR3 DNA follows: TGTGCCAGCAGCTTGGCCGGGACAGGGGACACTGAAGCTTTCTTT. The variable domain in full, with the rest retrieved from reference TRBV5-4 and TRBJ1-1, is ETGVTQSPTHLIKTRGQQVTLRCSSQSGHNTVSWYQQALGQGPQFIFQYYREEENGRGNFPPRFSGLQFPNYSSELNVNALELDDSALYLCASSLAGTGDTEAFFGQGTRLTVV.

This chain uses TRBV7-2 with TRBJ2-7; D perhaps matches TRBD1 (5 bases). Trimming pared 8 bases from V and 2 bases from J, leaving 19 bases between. CDR1 and CDR2 from the germline V gene are SGHTA and FQGNSA. This CDR3 is built from 15 residues. CDR3 DNA: TGTGCCAGCCTCCCAAGGGGCTCTGGAGCCTACGAGCAGTACTTC. Translating gives CASLPRGSGAYEQYF.

V gene TRBV28 combines with J gene TRBJ1-3, with 8 positions matching TRBD1. The CDR3 is 17 residues long. CDR1 is MDHEN, CDR2 SYDVKM, per germline. Trimming at V came to 3 bases and at J to 4 bases, leaving 11 bases not matched to a gene. CDR3 amino acids: CASSFGAGGALGNTIYF. CDR3 nucleotide sequence: TGTGCCAGCAGTTTCGGGGCAGGGGGCGCGTTGGGAAACACCATATATTTT.

The chain couples TRBV30 to TRBJ2-1, with D uncertain. The germline V gene encodes CDR1 GTSNPN and CDR2 SVGIG (reference sequence). This CDR3 has 12 residues. V was clipped by 1 base and J by 16 bases, with 17 bases between them. CDR3 region: CAWSARPHEKFF. Written as DNA, the CDR3 is TGTGCCTGGAGTGCCCGCCCCCACGAGAAATTCTTC.

This rearrangement joins TRBV7-9 to TRBJ2-1, with TRBD1 identical over 7 bases. The CDR3 length is 14 residues. J was trimmed by 10 bases and V by 2 bases; bases with no gene match: 8. The germline CDR1 and CDR2 sequences are SEHNR and FQNEAQ (reference sequence). The DNA of the CDR3 is TGTGCCAGCAGCTTAAGCAACAGGGGAAGAGAGCAGTTCTTC. It translates to CASSLSNRGREQFF.

The rearrangement uses TRBV7-9 and TRBJ2-1, with TRBD2 as a possible D gene (5 bases). Germline V CDR1 and CDR2: SEHNR, FQNEAQ (reference sequence). Trimming took off 5 bases at V and 12 bases at J, with 14 bases between the two ends. CDR3 length equals 12 residues. The CDR3 DNA is TGTGCCAGCAGCCCGGCAGGAGGTGTGCAGTTCTTC. Protein: CASSPAGGVQFF.

The V call is TRBV9, the J call TRBJ2-2, with D possibly being TRBD2 (6 bases). Germline-derived CDR1 and CDR2 are SGDLS and YYNGEE. CDR3 size: 15 residues. Trimming took 0 bases from V and 4 from J, leaving 10 bases between them. For the CDR3, the DNA is TGTGCCAGCAGCGTAGCGTCCGGGGGCACCGGGGAGCTGTTTTTT. It codes for CASSVASGGTGELFF.

The chain has TRBV28 and TRBJ2-4, with D uncertain. CDR1 is MDHEN and CDR2 is SYDVKM in the germline V gene. The V end was cut by 5 bases, the J end by 0 bases, with 14 bases between. This CDR3 region has 16 residues. The CDR3 DNA follows: TGTGCCAGCAGTCCCGCCTACCTACTAGCCAAAAACATTCAGTACTTC. Its protein product is CASSPAYLLAKNIQYF.

V gene TRBV13 combines with J gene TRBJ2-1; D gene ambiguous. The V and J ends lost 0 bases and 1 base respectively, with 4 bases between them. The CDR3 runs 14 residues. Germline V gene sequence: CDR1 PRHDT, CDR2 FYEKMQ (reference sequence). The CDR3, as DNA: TGTGCCAGCAGCTTAGGGCTATCCTACAATGAGCAGTTCTTC. This gives the protein CASSLGLSYNEQFF.

The chain has TRBV30 and TRBJ2-6; D may be TRBD1 (6 bases). The CDR3 length is 17 residues. With 2 bases removed from V and 0 bases from J, the gap between germline ends came to 14 bases. CDR1 and CDR2 (germline): GTSNPN, SVGIG (reference sequence). This CDR3 is CAWSHGQTFSGANVLTF. The CDR3 DNA follows: TGTGCCTGGAGTCATGGACAGACGTTCTCTGGGGCCAACGTCCTGACTTTC.